This T cell receptor beta chain was profiled in a study of shared clonotypes between healthy human individuals. Study processing details: Filtering of immunoSEQ junctional sequences could not match full-length read filtering. The data were produced by immunoSEQ multiplex PCR, yet TCRdb's version contains in-frame clones alone and is incomplete. V and J calls and clone size are copied from that table; D and trimming were computed from the DNA. The sample lists around 1.9 million clones, 90% to 95% seen once, with roughly 1.7% in the top ten. Cells designated naive CD8 were CD45RO-negative and were positively selected for CCR7, with terminally differentiated effector memory CD45RA+ cells excluded. This CDR3 comprises 14 residues. Germline V gene lookup returns CDR1 LNHDA and CDR2 SQIVND (reference sequence). V was pared by 6 bases and J by 9 bases, with 20 bases between.

This TCR was sampled from a man between 18 and 29 years old in good health. Some clones in this sample may be carry-over from other donors' samples. The chain is built from TRBV19 and TRBJ1-1; D unclear. Specimen: naive CD8+ T cells from PBMCs. For the CDR3, the DNA is TGTGCCAGTAGAACCCCTCGGGGAGACGCTCAAGCTTTCTTT. It encodes CASRTPRGDAQAFF. Looking up the rest from reference TRBV19 and TRBJ1-1 gives the full variable domain: DGGITQSPKYLFRKEGQNVTLSCEQNLNHDAMYWYRQDPGQGLRLIYYSQIVNDFQKGDIAEGYSVSREKKESFPLTVTSAQKNPTAFYLCASRTPRGDAQAFFGQGTRLTVV.